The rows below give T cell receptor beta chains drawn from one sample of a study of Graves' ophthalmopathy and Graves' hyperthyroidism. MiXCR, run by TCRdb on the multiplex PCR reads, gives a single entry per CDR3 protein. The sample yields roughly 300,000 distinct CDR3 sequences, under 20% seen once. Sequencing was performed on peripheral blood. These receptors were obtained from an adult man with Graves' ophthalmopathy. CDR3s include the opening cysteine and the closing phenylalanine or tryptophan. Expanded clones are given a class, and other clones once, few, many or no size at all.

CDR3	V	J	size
CASSQALAGPYEQYF	TRBV3-1	TRBJ2-7	many
CSVIKPGYYEQYF	TRBV29-1	TRBJ2-7	many
CASSSALGGQETQYF	TRBV6-5	TRBJ2-5	many
CASSFGPFGNQPQHF	TRBV27	TRBJ1-5	.
CASSSGQGARETQYF	TRBV12-3/TRBV12-4	TRBJ2-5	many
CSVRGTETGANVLTF	TRBV29-1	TRBJ2-6	many
CASSPRAGANVLTF	TRBV6-1	TRBJ2-6	many
CASSLSYGETQYF	TRBV7-3	TRBJ2-5	many
CAAREGRGNQPQHF	TRBV10-3	TRBJ1-5	many
CASRPGSSNQPQHF	TRBV2	TRBJ1-5	many
CAWKREPGNTIYF	TRBV30	TRBJ1-3	many
CASSQDRIPNGTFF	TRBV4-2	TRBJ1-1	many
CASSLDIGSGANVLTF	TRBV11-1	TRBJ2-6	many